This note documents a single T cell receptor beta chain sequence. Its specificity is unknown. These data belong to a study of CD8 T cells in Susac syndrome. Across the whole study: Among sequenced Susac syndrome patients, about 6 had active disease and fewer than ten were in remission. Points from the study as a whole: The study conceded that relatively few individuals underwent its TCR sequencing and HLA analysis.

The CDR3 length is 14 residues. V was pared by 9 bases and J by 0 bases, with 12 bases between. Germline values: CDR1 MGHRA, CDR2 YSYEKL. Random hexamers were used to reverse transcribe about 0.45 to 1 ug of RNA. The immunoSEQ assay covered 54 Vbeta and 13 Jbeta segments for CDR3. One entry per CDR3 protein results from TCRdb running MiXCR on the immunoSEQ multiplex PCR reads. In the table there are around 200,000 distinct CDR3 sequences, approximately 95% of which are singletons. The TCR was taken from a human donor with Susac syndrome. The chain employs TRBV4-1 and TRBJ2-1, with D uncertain. Sequencing was carried out using CD8+ T cells from PBMCs. Here the CDR3 reads CASKPGASYNEQFF. Written as DNA, the CDR3 is TGCGCCAGTAAGCCGGGCGCCTCCTACAATGAGCAGTTCTTC.